A single sample gave rise to the 18 T cell receptor beta chains below, sequenced in a study of response to subunit inactivated influenza vaccine. TCRdb re-analysed the RT-PCR reads in MiXCR, keeping a single row per CDR3 protein. The table records about 190,000 distinct CDR3 sequences, roughly an eighth of them present only once. The starting material was CD8+ T cells sorted from PBMCs, obtained 4 to 6 days after vaccination. These receptors were collected from a man aged 50 to 60 who received an inactivated influenza vaccine.

With regard to this clonotype: A single base separates this from a much larger clone, so it may be a read error. The chain links TRBV7-3 to TRBJ2-1; 7 positions agree with TRBD1. V gave up 2 bases and J gave up 6 bases; unmatched junction bases: 4. Per germline, CDR1 SGHTA and CDR2 FQGTGA. The length of the CDR3 is 14 residues. This CDR3 is CASSLWAGGNEQFF. DNA of the CDR3: TGTGCCAGCAGCTTATGGGCAGGGGGCAATGAGCAGTTCTTC.

Ten or more counts support this clonotype. The rearrangement links TRBV27 to TRBJ2-7, with 7 bases aligning to TRBD2. From germline, CDR1 is MNHEY and CDR2 SMNVEV (reference sequence). The CDR3 is 15 amino acids. The V segment lost 3 bases and the J segment 3 bases; nucleotides outside the gene matches: 8. The CDR3 loop reads CASSFRASGFYEQYF. The CDR3 DNA reads TGTGCCAGCAGTTTTAGGGCTAGCGGTTTCTACGAGCAGTACTTC.

In its sample, this clonotype was seen a few times. V and J are TRBV6-5 and TRBJ1-5, with a weak D call TRBD1 (5 bases). Germline values: CDR1 MNHEY, CDR2 SVGAGI. This CDR3 contains 14 residues. V lost 3 bases and J lost 7, with 13 bases in between. The CDR3 spells CASSYLGEGQPQHF. Written as DNA, the CDR3 is TGTGCCAGCAGTTATCTGGGGGAGGGCCAGCCCCAGCATTTT.

This clonotype was seen more than once but under ten times. The rearrangement joins TRBV12-3 or TRBV12-4 to TRBJ1-5; a weak D match, TRBD1 (5 bases). V was clipped by 0 bases and J by 2 bases, with 11 bases between them. CDR3 length: 16 amino acids. CDR3 residues: CASSLAHGGGNQPQHF. CDR3 sequence (DNA): TGTGCCAGCAGTTTAGCTCACGGGGGAGGCAATCAGCCCCAGCATTTT.

The chain is built from TRBV7-9 and TRBJ2-5; D possibly uses TRBD1 or TRBD2 (5 bases each). CDR3 length: 16 amino acids. Germline values: CDR1 SEHNR, CDR2 FQNEAQ (reference sequence). V was pared by 4 bases and J by 5 bases, with 20 bases between. This CDR3 is CASSSTDRGTVETQYF. In nucleotides, the CDR3 is TGTGCCAGCAGCTCAACGGACCGAGGGACGGTTGAGACCCAGTACTTC. Filled out from reference TRBV7-9 and TRBJ2-5, the complete variable domain reads DTGVSQNPRHKITKRGQNVTFRCDPISEHNRLYWYRQTLGQGPEFLTYFQNEAQLEKSRLLSDRFSAERPKGSFSTLEIQRTEQGDSAMYLCASSSTDRGTVETQYFGPGTRLLVL.

This clonotype has a count of ten or more. J is TRBJ2-1 and V is TRBV12-3 or TRBV12-4; TRBD2 is a possible D gene (5 bases). There are 16 residues in the CDR3. Between the trimmed V and J ends, which lost 3 bases and 0 bases, there was a span of 12 bases. The CDR3, as DNA: TGTGCCAGCAGTTTGGGAAGCGGTAGCTCCTACAATGAGCAGTTCTTC. This sequence encodes CASSLGSGSSYNEQFF.

The chain recombines TRBV7-8 with TRBJ2-1; 9 bases are shared with TRBD2. Looked up from germline, CDR1 is SGHVS and CDR2 is FQNEAQ. V lost 3 bases and J lost 8; bases outside the gene matches: 5. This CDR3 contains 14 residues. The CDR3 is CASSFTAGGYEQFF. DNA of the CDR3: TGTGCCAGCAGCTTTACAGCGGGGGGCTATGAGCAGTTCTTC.

A note on this clonotype: One end of the junction does not line up with germline, which may come from a read error. The chain is built from TRBV6-5 and TRBJ1-2; unclear D gene. This CDR3 region has 17 residues. The germline gives CDR1 MNHEY, CDR2 SVGAGI. The CDR3 sequence: CASSYTSHGRDDYGYSF. CDR3 bases: TGTGCCAGCAGTTACACCTCCCATGGACGGGATGACTATGGCTACTCCTTC.

This clonotype was recorded at least ten times. The chain combines TRBV12-3 or TRBV12-4 with TRBJ2-7; D is ambiguous. With 6 bases removed from V and 6 bases from J, the gap between germline ends came to 24 bases. The CDR3 sequence is 16 residues long. The CDR3 loop is CASSSPYVGAIGEQYF. As DNA, the CDR3 is TGTGCCAGCAGCTCCCCCTATGTGGGCGCGATAGGCGAGCAGTACTTC.

The chain couples TRBV4-2 to TRBJ1-3; D uncertain. The CDR3 is 16 residues long. Germline CDR1 LGHNA, CDR2 YNFKEQ. V lost 0 bases, J lost 0 bases, and 9 bases lay in between. DNA of the CDR3: TGTGCCAGCAGCCAAGAGACATCTAGCTCTGGAAACACCATATATTTT. It translates to CASSQETSSSGNTIYF.

This clonotype has a count of ten or more. J is TRBJ2-2 and V is TRBV5-1, with D possibly being TRBD1 (6 bases). This CDR3 has 15 amino acids. Germline V gene data show CDR1 as SGHRS and CDR2 as YFSETQ. Trimming removed 2 bases from V and 2 bases from J, with 10 bases in between. CDR3 protein: CASSFLDSNTGELFF. The CDR3 DNA is TGCGCCAGCAGCTTCTTGGACAGTAACACCGGGGAGCTGTTTTTT.

Many counts were recorded for this clonotype. This chain joins TRBV12-3 or TRBV12-4 and TRBJ2-3; TRBD2 agrees at 7 bases. CDR3 size: 13 residues. The junction had 6 bases not matched to a gene; V was cut back by 8 bases and J by 4 bases. The CDR3 sequence is CASSAGVADTQYF. The DNA of the CDR3 is TGTGCCAGCTCGGCGGGGGTGGCAGATACGCAGTATTTT.

This chain connects TRBV4-3 to TRBJ2-3; no firm D call. Per germline, CDR1 LGHNA and CDR2 YSLEER. V was pared by 1 base and J by 2 bases, with 16 bases between. The CDR3 extends over 17 amino acids. CDR3 nucleotides: TGCGCCAGCAGCCAAGCGATGGTACTATCCTACACAGATACGCAGTATTTT. This gives the protein CASSQAMVLSYTDTQYF.

This clonotype has just a few counts. J is TRBJ1-1 and V is TRBV3-1, with D unclear. Trimming took off 3 bases at V and 3 bases at J, with 8 bases between the two ends. The CDR3 is 13 amino acids. Germline assignment: CDR1 LGHDT and CDR2 YNNKEL (reference sequence). CDR3: CASSQAPYTEAFF. CDR3 bases: TGTGCCAGCAGCCAGGCTCCGTACACTGAAGCTTTCTTT.

This clonotype was observed a handful of times. V gene TRBV4-2 combines with J gene TRBJ1-1; D is perhaps TRBD1 (6 bases). Trimming left V 2 bases short and J 0 bases short, with 16 bases between. Germline V gene data show CDR1 as LGHNA and CDR2 as YNFKEQ. The CDR3 is 17 residues long. As DNA, the CDR3 is TGTGCCAGCAGCCAACTAGCCGGGGGGCTATTGAACACTGAAGCTTTCTTT. The encoded protein is CASSQLAGGLLNTEAFF.

The chain recombines TRBV6-1 with TRBJ2-3; D assignment may be TRBD1 or TRBD2 (5 bases each). Trimming removed 4 bases at V and 0 bases at J, with 14 bases between. The CDR3 runs 16 residues. CDR1 is MNHNS, CDR2 SASEGT, per germline. DNA of the CDR3: TGTGCCAGCAGTGCATGGGACGGTTCTAGCACAGATACGCAGTATTTT. This encodes CASSAWDGSSTDTQYF.

The chain carries TRBV20-1 and TRBJ2-2, with D uncertain. The CDR3 runs to 14 residues. In germline, CDR1 is DFQATT, CDR2 SNEGSKA (reference sequence). CDR3 residues: CRALGSVGTGELFF. The CDR3 DNA reads as TGCAGAGCTCTCGGATCTGTGGGCACCGGGGAGCTGTTTTTT.

This clonotype was seen only a few times. CDR3 bases: TGTGCCAGCAGCCAAGATTCCAACAGGGGGCTAACAGATACGCAGTATTTT. The encoded protein is CASSQDSNRGLTDTQYF. This chain connects TRBV3-1 to TRBJ2-3; 9 nucleotides match TRBD1. The CDR3 contains 17 residues. Germline CDR1 reads LGHDT; CDR2 reads YNNKEL (reference sequence). The junction had 7 bases not matched to a gene; V was cut back by 0 bases and J by 3 bases.